One and the same sample provided the 21 T cell receptor beta chains below, sequenced in a study of regulatory T cells in long-lasting Graves disease. Time point noted: newly diagnosed GD, antithyroid drugs for less than 3 months. TCR sequences were obtained from RNA taken from PBMCs. Library construction for TCR beta used iRepertoire HTBI primers and Arm-PCR of CDR3 regions. MiXCR, run by TCRdb on the multiplex PCR reads, gives a single entry per CDR3 protein. The repertoire holds about 500,000 distinct CDR3 sequences, around 12% seen once, with roughly 9.3% in the top ten. The sample also formed part of further work on T cells in Graves' hyperthyroidism and ophthalmopathy.

This specimen consisted of peripheral blood mononuclear cells (PBMCs), obtained at new diagnosis, from a patient treated with antithyroid drugs. The receptors come from a woman aged 30 to 39 with Graves disease.

About this clonotype itself: A much larger clone sits a single nucleotide away, making a read error possible. CDR3 sequence: CAISPEGKYNEQFF. The CDR3, as DNA: TGTGCCATCAGTCCAGAGGGAAAGTACAATGAGCAGTTCTTC. The chain couples TRBV10-3 to TRBJ2-1, with D possibly TRBD2 on 5 matching bases. The germline gives CDR1 ENHRY, CDR2 SYGVKD. The CDR3 covers 14 residues. The V end lost 5 bases, the J end lost 4 bases, and 12 bases lay between the germline ends.

There are many counts of this clonotype. V and J are TRBV19 and TRBJ2-3, with TRBD2 as a possible D gene (5 bases). The V end lost 7 bases, the J end lost 4 bases, and 18 bases lay between the germline ends. This CDR3 has 15 residues. CDR1 LNHDA and CDR2 SQIVND come from the germline V gene (reference sequence). CDR3 sequence (DNA): TGTGCCAGTAATTCCTGGGGATCGGAGGCAGATACGCAGTATTTT. This codes for CASNSWGSEADTQYF.

This clonotype was recorded at least ten times. This chain joins TRBV29-1 and TRBJ1-1; no clear D. The germline V gene has CDR1 SQVTM and CDR2 ANQGSEA. This CDR3 has 14 amino acids. Between the trimmed V and J ends, which lost 1 base and 0 bases, there was a span of 9 bases. CDR3 in amino acids: CSVEARGMNTEAFF. The CDR3 region has the DNA TGCAGCGTTGAAGCCAGAGGGATGAACACTGAAGCTTTCTTT.

This clonotype was found a few times. Possible read error: a much larger clone is one base away. The CDR3 bases are TGTGCCAGTAGTAAACCGGGACAGACTAGCAGGAGCAATCAGCCCCAGCATTTT. Translation: CASSKPGQTSRSNQPQHF. V gene TRBV19 combines with J gene TRBJ1-5; TRBD1 aligns across 7 bases. The germline V gene has CDR1 LNHDA and CDR2 SQIVND (reference sequence). The CDR3 consists of 18 residues. V lost 4 bases and J lost 1; bases outside the gene matches: 13. The full variable domain, completed using reference TRBV19 and TRBJ1-5, is DGGITQSPKYLFRKEGQNVTLSCEQNLNHDAMYWYRQDPGQGLRLIYYSQIVNDFQKGDIAEGYSVSREKKESFPLTVTSAQKNPTAFYLCASSKPGQTSRSNQPQHFGDGTRLSIL.

This clonotype was seen repeatedly, ten times or more. The CDR3 nucleotides read TGTGCCAGCTCATCACAGATGACTAGCGGGAGGACAGATACGCAGTATTTT. The encoded protein is CASSSQMTSGRTDTQYF. The chain combines TRBV18 with TRBJ2-3; TRBD2 matches at 13 bases. Germline lookup yields CDR1 KGHSH and CDR2 LQKENI. The CDR3 covers 17 residues. J lost 3 bases, V lost 5 bases, and 8 bases had no gene match.

Turning to this clonotype: This may be a read error: a much more frequent sequence differs by one nucleotide. This rearrangement joins TRBV13 to TRBJ1-5; TRBD1 is a possible D gene (5 bases). Germline loops: CDR1 PRHDT, CDR2 FYEKMQ (reference sequence). This CDR3 is built from 16 residues. The CDR3 reads CASSRTRDSVNQPQDF. In DNA form, the CDR3 reads TGTGCCAGCAGCCGAACCCGCGACAGCGTCAATCAGCCCCAGGATTTT.

V gene TRBV5-4 combines with J gene TRBJ2-2; 7 bases map to TRBD2. The CDR3 is made up of 15 amino acids. V gave up 4 bases and J gave up 7 bases; unmatched junction bases: 10. From germline, CDR1 is SGHNT and CDR2 YYREEE (reference sequence). CDR3 region: CASSRTSKGVGELFF. The CDR3 DNA reads TGTGCCAGCAGCAGGACTAGTAAAGGGGTCGGGGAGCTGTTTTTT.

The chain has TRBV28 and TRBJ1-3, with D maybe TRBD1 (6 bases). The germline CDR1 and CDR2 sequences are MDHEN and SYDVKM. Trimming left V 7 bases short and J 0 bases short, with 16 bases between. CDR3 length: 16 amino acids. The CDR3 is CASNSGALTSGNTIYF. CDR3 sequence (DNA): TGTGCCAGCAATTCAGGGGCCCTCACCTCTGGAAACACCATATATTTT.

This clonotype turned up a few times. The gene calls are TRBV20-1 and TRBJ2-3, with D possibly matching TRBD1 (6 bases). The CDR3 contains 15 residues. Trimming took off 1 base at V and 1 base at J, with 12 bases between the two ends. The germline V gene encodes CDR1 DFQATT and CDR2 SNEGSKA (reference sequence). Here the CDR3 DNA reads TGCAGTGCTAGAGTTTCGGGACACCGCACAGATACGCAGTATTTT. This sequence encodes CSARVSGHRTDTQYF.

In its sample, this clonotype was seen many times. V and J are TRBV27 and TRBJ1-1; TRBD1 is a possible D gene (5 bases). V gave up 4 bases and J gave up 5 bases, with 17 bases separating them. Germline V gene data show CDR1 as MNHEY and CDR2 as SMNVEV (reference sequence). The CDR3 contains 15 residues. The DNA for the CDR3 is TGTGCCAGCAGTTCGGGACGGGGTGGGGGGACTGAAGCTTTCTTT. Translation gives CASSSGRGGGTEAFF.

J is TRBJ1-1 and V is TRBV7-2, with D perhaps TRBD1 (5 bases). Germline V gene lookup returns CDR1 SGHTA and CDR2 FQGNSA. The CDR3 has 14 amino acids. Trimming removed 1 base at V and 4 bases at J, with 10 bases between. CDR3 sequence (DNA): TGTGCCAGCAGCTTAGTCGGGGCCGGCACTGAAGCTTTCTTT. It specifies CASSLVGAGTEAFF.

This clonotype was found many times. DNA for the CDR3: TGTGCCAGCAGCCCACTGAGTGAGTACGAGCAGTACTTC. Its protein product is CASSPLSEYEQYF. The rearrangement links TRBV7-9 to TRBJ2-7; D unclear. Per the germline V gene, CDR1 is SEHNR and CDR2 is FQNEAQ (reference sequence). V gave up 5 bases and J gave up 4 bases, with 12 bases separating them. The CDR3 has 13 amino acids. The variable domain in full, completed from reference TRBV7-9 and TRBJ2-7, reads DTGVSQNPRHKITKRGQNVTFRCDPISEHNRLYWYRQTLGQGPEFLTYFQNEAQLEKSRLLSDRFSAERPKGSFSTLEIQRTEQGDSAMYLCASSPLSEYEQYFGPGTRLTVT.

This clonotype was seen more than once but under ten times. The V and J genes are TRBV20-1 and TRBJ2-1; D not certain. This CDR3 has 15 amino acids. CDR1 is DFQATT and CDR2 is SNEGSKA in the germline V gene (reference sequence). Trimming removed 1 base from V and 2 bases from J, with 12 bases in between. The CDR3 nucleotides read TGCAGTGCTAGAGGCTCCGAGAGCCCCTACAATGAGCAGTTCTTC. Encoded protein: CSARGSESPYNEQFF.

This clonotype was recorded at least ten times. The rearrangement links TRBV13 to TRBJ1-5, with unresolved D. V was trimmed by 0 bases and J by 1 base, leaving 7 bases between them. Germline-derived CDR1 and CDR2 are PRHDT and FYEKMQ (reference sequence). The CDR3 has 15 amino acids. This CDR3 reads CASSLGSSSNQPQHF. For the CDR3, the DNA is TGTGCCAGCAGCTTAGGATCGAGCAGCAATCAGCCCCAGCATTTT.

The rearrangement uses TRBV27 and TRBJ1-5; TRBD1 might be the D (5 bases). The length of the CDR3 is 14 residues. The V gene's germline CDR1 is MNHEY and CDR2 SMNVEV (reference sequence). The V gene lost 3 bases and the J gene lost 5 bases, with 11 bases spanning the gap. CDR3 coding DNA: TGTGCCAGCAGTTTCAGGCAGGGAGATCAGCCCCAGCATTTT. Protein product: CASSFRQGDQPQHF.

The chain joins TRBV20-1 to TRBJ2-2; 11 nucleotides line up with TRBD1. V lost 2 bases to trimming and J lost 5 bases; unmatched junction nucleotides: 7. Germline values: CDR1 DFQATT, CDR2 SNEGSKA (reference sequence). The CDR3 sequence is 16 residues long. The CDR3 sequence is CSARRPDRGRTGELFF. In DNA form, the CDR3 reads TGCAGTGCTAGACGTCCGGACAGGGGGCGAACCGGGGAGCTGTTTTTT.

The chain employs TRBV30 and TRBJ2-2, with D perhaps matching TRBD2 (6 bases). The germline V and J ends were trimmed by 1 base and 2 bases, with 17 bases remaining between them. The germline V gene encodes CDR1 GTSNPN and CDR2 SVGIG (reference sequence). This CDR3 has 17 residues. CDR3 in DNA: TGTGCCTGGAGTGCCCTGGGACTCCAAGTAAACACCGGGGAGCTGTTTTTT. Amino acid sequence: CAWSALGLQVNTGELFF.

This clonotype was found a few times. The chain combines TRBV18 with TRBJ1-6; D is perhaps TRBD1 (5 bases). The CDR3 consists of 14 residues. Trimming took 2 bases from V and 8 from J, leaving 10 bases between them. Germline CDR1 and CDR2: KGHSH and LQKENI. In DNA form, the CDR3 reads TGTGCCAGCTCACCATCCGGGGGAGATTCACCCCTCCACTTT. Protein: CASSPSGGDSPLHF.

In this sample, this clonotype turned up many times. V and J are TRBV10-2 and TRBJ2-3; 7 bases align to TRBD2. The V gene end was trimmed by 0 bases and the J gene end by 5 bases; junction bases not matched to a gene: 11. CDR1 is WSHSY, CDR2 SAAADI, per germline. The CDR3 covers 17 residues. CDR3 sequence: CASSESTTSGREDTQYF. The CDR3 nucleotides read TGCGCCAGCAGTGAGTCGACGACTAGTGGGAGGGAAGATACGCAGTATTTT.

This chain uses TRBV5-6 with TRBJ2-7; weak D call: TRBD1 (7 bases). Trimming took off 4 bases at V and 4 bases at J, with 15 bases between the two ends. CDR3 size: 14 residues. Germline V gene data show CDR1 as SGHDT and CDR2 as YYEEEE. The CDR3 is CASSATGRIYEQYF. The DNA for the CDR3 is TGTGCCAGCAGCGCGACAGGGAGGATTTACGAGCAGTACTTC.

Ten or more counts support this clonotype. V usage is TRBV12-3 or TRBV12-4 and J usage is TRBJ2-7, with D possibly TRBD2 on 5 matching bases. Trimming took 1 base from V and 3 from J, leaving 10 bases between them. The CDR3 consists of 14 residues. The CDR3 DNA is TGTGCCAGCAGTTTAGAGGGAGCTTACTACGAGCAGTACTTC. This translates into CASSLEGAYYEQYF.